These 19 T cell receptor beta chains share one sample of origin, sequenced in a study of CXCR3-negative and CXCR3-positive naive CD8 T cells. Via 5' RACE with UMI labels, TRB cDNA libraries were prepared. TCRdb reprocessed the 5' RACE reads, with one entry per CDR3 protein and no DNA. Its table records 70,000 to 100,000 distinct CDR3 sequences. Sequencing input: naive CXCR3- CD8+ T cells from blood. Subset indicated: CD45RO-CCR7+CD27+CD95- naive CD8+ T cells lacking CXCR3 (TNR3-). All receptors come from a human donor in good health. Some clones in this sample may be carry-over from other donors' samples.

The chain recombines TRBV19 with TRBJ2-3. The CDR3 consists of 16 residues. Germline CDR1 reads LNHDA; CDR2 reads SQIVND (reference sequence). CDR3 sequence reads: CASSVLGFRQADTQYF. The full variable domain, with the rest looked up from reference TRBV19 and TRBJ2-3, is DGGITQSPKYLFRKEGQNVTLSCEQNLNHDAMYWYRQDPGQGLRLIYYSQIVNDFQKGDIAEGYSVSREKKESFPLTVTSAQKNPTAFYLCASSVLGFRQADTQYFGPGTRLTVL.

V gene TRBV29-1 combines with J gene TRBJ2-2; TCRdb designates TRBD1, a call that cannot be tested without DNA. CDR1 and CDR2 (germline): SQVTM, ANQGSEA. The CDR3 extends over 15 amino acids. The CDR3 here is CSVHPGQGNTGELFF.

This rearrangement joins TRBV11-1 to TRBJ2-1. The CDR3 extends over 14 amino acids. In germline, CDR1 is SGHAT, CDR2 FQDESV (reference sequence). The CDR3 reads CASSSTWTYNEQFF.

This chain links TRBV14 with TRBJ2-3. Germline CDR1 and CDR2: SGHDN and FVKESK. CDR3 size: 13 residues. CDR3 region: CASSQGLTDAQYF.

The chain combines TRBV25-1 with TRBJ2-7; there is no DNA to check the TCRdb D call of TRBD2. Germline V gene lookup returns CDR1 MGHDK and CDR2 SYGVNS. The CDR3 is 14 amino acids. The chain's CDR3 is CASSDAGSSYEQYF.

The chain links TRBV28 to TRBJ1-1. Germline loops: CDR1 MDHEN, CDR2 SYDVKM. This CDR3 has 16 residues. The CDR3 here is CASSLPREEENTEAFF.

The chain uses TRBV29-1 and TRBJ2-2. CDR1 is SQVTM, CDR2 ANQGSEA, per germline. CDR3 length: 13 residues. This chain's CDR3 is CSSRDPNTGELFF.

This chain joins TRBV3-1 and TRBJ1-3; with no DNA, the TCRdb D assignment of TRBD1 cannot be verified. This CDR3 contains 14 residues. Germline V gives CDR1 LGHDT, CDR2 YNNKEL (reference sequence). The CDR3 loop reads CASSQGGSGNTIYF.

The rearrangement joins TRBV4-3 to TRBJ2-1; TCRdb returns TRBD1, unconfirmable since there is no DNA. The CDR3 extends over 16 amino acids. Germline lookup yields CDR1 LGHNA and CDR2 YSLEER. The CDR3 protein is CASSQGQGSSYNEQFF.

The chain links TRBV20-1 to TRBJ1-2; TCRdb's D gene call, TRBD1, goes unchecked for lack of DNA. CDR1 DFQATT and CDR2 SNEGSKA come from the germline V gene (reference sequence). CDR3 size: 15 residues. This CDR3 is CSAATPGQGQDGYTF.

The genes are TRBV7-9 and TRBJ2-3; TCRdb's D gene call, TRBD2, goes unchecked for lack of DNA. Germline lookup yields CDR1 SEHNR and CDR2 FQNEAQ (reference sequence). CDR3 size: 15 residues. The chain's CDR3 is CASNVGLAVTDTQYF.

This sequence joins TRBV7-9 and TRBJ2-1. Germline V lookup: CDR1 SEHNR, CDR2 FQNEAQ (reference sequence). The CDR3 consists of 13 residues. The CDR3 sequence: CASSLVRNRGQFF.

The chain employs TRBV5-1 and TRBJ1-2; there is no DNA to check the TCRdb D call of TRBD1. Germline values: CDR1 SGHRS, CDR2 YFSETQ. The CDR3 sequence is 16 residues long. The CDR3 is CASSLVVGSGIYGYTF.

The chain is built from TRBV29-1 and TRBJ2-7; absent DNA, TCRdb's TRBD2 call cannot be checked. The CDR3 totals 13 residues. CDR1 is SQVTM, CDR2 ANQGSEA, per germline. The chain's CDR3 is CSLRLAGDGEQYF.

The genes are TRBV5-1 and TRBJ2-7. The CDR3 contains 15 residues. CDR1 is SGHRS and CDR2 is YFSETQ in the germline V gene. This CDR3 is CASSLAGSLIYEQYF. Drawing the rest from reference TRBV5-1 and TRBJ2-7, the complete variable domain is KAGVTQTPRYLIKTRGQQVTLSCSPISGHRSVSWYQQTPGQGLQFLFEYFSETQRNKGNFPGRFSGRQFSNSRSEMNVSTLELGDSALYLCASSLAGSLIYEQYFGPGTRLTVT.

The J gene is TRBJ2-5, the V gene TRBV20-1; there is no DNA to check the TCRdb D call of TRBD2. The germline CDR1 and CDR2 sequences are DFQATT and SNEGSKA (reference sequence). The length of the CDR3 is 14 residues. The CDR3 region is CSARDRFGRETQYF.

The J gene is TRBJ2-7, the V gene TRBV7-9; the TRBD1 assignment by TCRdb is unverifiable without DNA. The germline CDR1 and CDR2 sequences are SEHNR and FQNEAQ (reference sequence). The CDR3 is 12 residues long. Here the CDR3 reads CASSQDKAEQYF. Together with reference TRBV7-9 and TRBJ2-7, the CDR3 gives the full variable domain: DTGVSQNPRHKITKRGQNVTFRCDPISEHNRLYWYRQTLGQGPEFLTYFQNEAQLEKSRLLSDRFSAERPKGSFSTLEIQRTEQGDSAMYLCASSQDKAEQYFGPGTRLTVT.

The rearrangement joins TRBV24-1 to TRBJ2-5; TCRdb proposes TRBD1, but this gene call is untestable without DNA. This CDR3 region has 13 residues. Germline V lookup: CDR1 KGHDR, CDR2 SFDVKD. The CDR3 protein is CATSGTGEETQYF.

This CDR3 is CASRNQGDYEQYF. The genes are TRBV5-1 and TRBJ2-7; the D call from TCRdb, TRBD1, cannot be confirmed without DNA. The CDR3 is 13 residues long. Germline assignment: CDR1 SGHRS and CDR2 YFSETQ.